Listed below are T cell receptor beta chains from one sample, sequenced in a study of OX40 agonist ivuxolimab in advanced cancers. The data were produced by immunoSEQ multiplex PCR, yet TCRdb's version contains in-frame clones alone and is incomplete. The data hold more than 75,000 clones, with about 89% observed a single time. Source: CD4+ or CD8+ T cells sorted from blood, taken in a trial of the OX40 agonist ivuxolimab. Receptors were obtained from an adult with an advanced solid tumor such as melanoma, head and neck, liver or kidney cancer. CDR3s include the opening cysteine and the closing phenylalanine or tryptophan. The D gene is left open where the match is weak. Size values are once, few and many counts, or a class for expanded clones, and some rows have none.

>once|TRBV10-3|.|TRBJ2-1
CAISERGSYNEQFF
TGTGCCATCAGTGAGCGGGGGTCCTACAATGAGCAGTTCTTC
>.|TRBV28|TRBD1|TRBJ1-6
CASSTAGTGLYNSPLHF
TGTGCCAGCAGTACAGCCGGGACAGGCCTCTATAATTCACCCCTCCACTTT
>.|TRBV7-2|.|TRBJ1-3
CASSLTVSSGNTIYF
TGTGCCAGCAGCCTGACAGTGAGCTCTGGAAACACCATATATTTT
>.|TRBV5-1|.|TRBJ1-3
CASSLVIGGVASGNTIYF
TGCGCCAGCAGCTTGGTTATCGGTGGGGTCGCCTCTGGAAACACCATATATTTT
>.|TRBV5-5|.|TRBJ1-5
CASSNNSLSGQPQHF
TGTGCCAGCAGCAATAATTCGCTCTCCGGTCAGCCCCAGCATTTT
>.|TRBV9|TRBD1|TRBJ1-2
CASSARQGAYYGYTF
TGTGCCAGCAGCGCGCGACAGGGGGCCTACTATGGCTACACCTTC
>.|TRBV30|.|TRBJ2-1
CAWSSGSSYNEQFF
TGTGCCTGGAGTTCAGGGAGCTCCTACAATGAGCAGTTCTTC
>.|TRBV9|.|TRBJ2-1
CASSVASSEQFF
TGTGCCAGCAGCGTAGCGTCAAGTGAGCAGTTCTTC
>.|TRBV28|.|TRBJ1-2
CASSQRIYGYTF
TGTGCCAGCAGTCAGAGGATCTATGGCTACACCTTC
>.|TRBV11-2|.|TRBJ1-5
CASSLVGGPQHF
TGTGCCAGCAGCTTAGTTGGCGGCCCCCAGCATTTT
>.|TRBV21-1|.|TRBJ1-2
CASTTRGDHRGNYGYTF
TGTGCCAGCACTACCCGGGGGGACCACCGGGGGAACTATGGCTACACCTTC
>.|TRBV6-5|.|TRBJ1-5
CASSYSLNYNQPQHF
TGTGCCAGCAGTTACTCGCTGAACTACAATCAGCCCCAGCATTTT
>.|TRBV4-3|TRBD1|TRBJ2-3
CASSQAPGQGASTDTQYF
TGCGCCAGCAGCCAAGCACCGGGACAGGGGGCTAGCACAGATACGCAGTATTTT
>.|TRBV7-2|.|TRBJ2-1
CASSLAGANYNEQFF
TGTGCCAGCAGCTTAGCGGGGGCTAACTACAATGAGCAGTTCTTC
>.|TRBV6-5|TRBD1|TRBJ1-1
CASSYRDRVLNTEAFF
TGTGCCAGCAGTTACCGGGACAGGGTTTTGAACACTGAAGCTTTCTTT
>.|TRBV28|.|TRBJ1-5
CASTRKLGNSNQPQHF
TGTGCCAGCACTCGAAAACTGGGTAATAGCAATCAGCCCCAGCATTTT
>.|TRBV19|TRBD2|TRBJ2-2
CASSPRTSGNTGELFF
TGTGCCAGTAGTCCCAGGACTAGCGGGAACACCGGGGAGCTGTTTTTT